This TCR beta chain was documented in a study of cytomegalovirus exposure and HLA in healthy donors (dated by TCRdb to the late 2010s). Regarding the complete study: The roughly 650 repertoires of the first cohort and the roughly 120 validation repertoires were produced on the same platform, according to a later analysis. The study was designed to test whether signatures of past pathogen exposure could be identified by cataloging public T cell receptors. A separate validation cohort of more than 100 different subjects was used in addition to the 666-subject first cohort. The study combined high-throughput TCR immunosequencing, statistical association of individual TCRs with disease status, and machine learning to predict cytomegalovirus infection status. Results and caveats for the whole study, not just this receptor: The study listed 150 to 200 TCR beta chains as associated with cytomegalovirus. In a later analysis, TCRs clustered in the first cohort were found to also tend to co-occur in the roughly 120 validation repertoires, with around 94% of cluster scores above 0. The validation cohort had no HLA typing available for a later analysis, so co-occurrence within that cohort was assessed over all 110 or so repertoires. While some public TCRs were present in many individuals, most TCR sequences turned up only very rarely across donors. In vitro tests confirmed that a few of the cytomegalovirus-associated TCR beta chains recognize cytomegalovirus antigens. It was suggested by the authors that the approach could potentially be generalized to other disease states and immunological phenotypes. The classifier was reported to diagnose cytomegalovirus status with high specificity and sensitivity in both the original cohort and the validation cohort.

Ends trimmed: V by 4 bases, J by 5 bases; bases unmatched to a gene: 6. The CDR3 measures 16 amino acids from cysteine to phenylalanine. Only the CDR3 DNA is retained, 48 bases long and in frame from the first base. Per the germline V gene, SGHTA is the CDR1 and FQGNSA is the CDR2. Library creation used the immunoSEQ multiplex PCR assay. On the authors' methods: A statistical classification framework was developed to diagnose cytomegalovirus status using the catalog of TCR beta chain sequences. TCRdb carries this immuneACCESS record with in-frame sequences only. Its versions omit some clonotypes, under half of them owing to an unresolved V gene in the studies checked, with the rest unexplained. From that table come the V and J calls and clone size; the DNA was used to work out D and trimming. Across this sample there are approximately 150,000 clones, with less than 90% seen only once. Clones ranked in the top ten supply about 10% of the sample.

On this clone itself: The antigen it binds to is not known. Base qualities are missing; no much larger clone stands one base away.

The donors belonged to the validation cohort of about 130 subjects, which was separate from the approximately 700-subject first cohort. The clonotype originates from a man aged 25-40 years in good health and CMV-seropositive. The chain is made from TRBV7-2 and TRBJ1-6, with 9 bases matching TRBD1. Sequences were obtained from PBMCs. The CDR3 corresponds to CASSSTGQGNNSPLHF. Read as DNA, the sequence is TGTGCCAGCAGCTCGACGGGACAGGGAAATAATTCACCCCTCCACTTT.